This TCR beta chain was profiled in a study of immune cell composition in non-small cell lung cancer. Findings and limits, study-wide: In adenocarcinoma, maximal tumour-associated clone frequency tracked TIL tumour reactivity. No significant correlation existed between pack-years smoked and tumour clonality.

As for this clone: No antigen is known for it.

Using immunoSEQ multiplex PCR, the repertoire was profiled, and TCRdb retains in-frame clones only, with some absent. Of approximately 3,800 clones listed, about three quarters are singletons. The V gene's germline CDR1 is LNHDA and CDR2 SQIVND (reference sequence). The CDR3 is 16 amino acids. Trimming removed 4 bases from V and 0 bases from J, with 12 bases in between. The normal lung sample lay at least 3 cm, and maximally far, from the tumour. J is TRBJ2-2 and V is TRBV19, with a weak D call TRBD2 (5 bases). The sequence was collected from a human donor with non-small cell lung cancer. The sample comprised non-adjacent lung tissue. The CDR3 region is CASSRLAGANTGELFF. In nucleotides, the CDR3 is TGTGCCAGTAGTAGGTTGGCGGGCGCGAACACCGGGGAGCTGTTTTTT.